This T cell receptor beta chain was found in a study of cytomegalovirus exposure and HLA in healthy donors. Findings and caveats of the study: A missense DCLRE1C variant was associated with V- and J-gene trimming of TCR beta chains in a later analysis, and an independent cohort replicated the association.

The PCR contained 60 Vbeta and 13 Jbeta primers. The method was immunoSEQ multiplex PCR; TCRdb's version includes in-frame clones alone and lacks a portion of them. Of 150,000 to 200,000 clones in the sample, around 80% were seen once. Notes on this clone: What it binds is not known.

V dropped 2 bases and J dropped 7; count of bases not matched to a gene: 16. The CDR3 covers 19 residues. Germline V lookup: CDR1 MRHNA, CDR2 SNTAGT. This chain links TRBV6-4 with TRBJ2-1; 11 nucleotides line up with TRBD2. The sequence was obtained from a woman aged 30 to 39 in good health and CMV-seropositive. The sample comprised PBMCs. The DNA for the CDR3 is TGTGCCAGCAGTGACCCCTCGAGCACTAGCGGGAGTTCTGGAAATGAGCAGTTCTTC. Translation gives CASSDPSSTSGSSGNEQFF.